One and the same sample provided the 22 T cell receptor beta chains below, sequenced in a study of blood T cells in healthy people across ages. For the second PCR, which ran for about 7 to 11 cycles, a sample-barcoded 5' primer and a J-beta primer mix were used. A single record per CDR3 protein comes from TCRdb applying MiXCR to the 5' RACE reads. The sample holds under 1,100,000 distinct CDR3 sequences, under 30% seen once. The same specimen was also included in a second study, on T cells of mothers and their children.

Sequenced sample: blood. The source is a girl aged 2-10 years in good health.

This sequence joins TRBV20-1 and TRBJ2-5; 7 bases agree with TRBD1. The J call is uncertain, as TRBJ2-7 better fits the DNA end. This CDR3 region has 15 residues. From germline, CDR1 is DFQATT and CDR2 SNEGSKA (reference sequence). CDR3 region: CSWASGDSVTYEQYF. For the CDR3, the DNA is TGCAGTTGGGCATCCGGGGACAGTGTCACCTACGAGCAGTACTTC.

This clonotype turned up a few times. The CDR3 bases are TGTGCCATCAGAGGACCCGTCACAGATACGCAGTATTTT. Protein sequence: CAIRGPVTDTQYF. The chain has TRBV10-3 and TRBJ2-3, with D hard to call. V lost 6 bases, J lost 2 bases, and 9 bases lay in between. The germline V gene has CDR1 ENHRY and CDR2 SYGVKD. This CDR3 contains 13 residues.

V usage is TRBV3-1 and J usage is TRBJ1-6; possible D gene TRBD1, 5 bases. Trimming cost V 4 bases and J 10 bases, with 17 bases left between them. This CDR3 region has 15 residues. The germline CDR1 and CDR2 sequences are LGHDT and YNNKEL (reference sequence). CDR3 DNA sequence: TGTGCCAGCAGCCTCAAGGTAACAAGGGGCTCACCCCTCCACTTT. Encoded protein: CASSLKVTRGSPLHF.

This clonotype was counted many times. The J gene is TRBJ2-5, the V gene TRBV7-2, with D perhaps given as TRBD1 or TRBD2 (6 bases each). Germline V gene data show CDR1 as SGHTA and CDR2 as FQGNSA. Trimming cost V 8 bases and J 2 bases, with 18 bases left between them. The CDR3 is made up of 15 amino acids. DNA for the CDR3: TGTGCCAGCGGGCTCGGGGGCGCGGGTCAAGAGACCCAGTACTTC. It yields the protein CASGLGGAGQETQYF.

The chain recombines TRBV5-6 with TRBJ1-4; weak D call: TRBD1 (5 bases). This CDR3 is 16 amino acids long. Germline V gene data show CDR1 as SGHDT and CDR2 as YYEEEE. Trimming cost V 1 base and J 0 bases, with 10 bases left between them. DNA of the CDR3: TGTGCCAGCAGCTTGCTCAGGGAGGCAACTAATGAAAAACTGTTTTTT. It codes for CASSLLREATNEKLFF.

V gene TRBV7-9 combines with J gene TRBJ1-2; 10 bases are shared with TRBD1. V lost 5 bases, J lost 7 bases, and 4 bases stayed unmatched. This CDR3 region has 13 residues. Looked up from germline, CDR1 is SEHNR and CDR2 is FQNEAQ (reference sequence). CDR3 bases: TGTGCCAGCAGCCGAGGGGACAGGGGTGGCTACACCTTC. This translates into CASSRGDRGGYTF.

About this clonotype: Mismatch with germline at one junction end may stem from a read error. CDR3 bases: TGTGCCGGCAGTTACGGTTCGGAGCAGCCCCAGCATTTT. Its protein is CAGSYGSEQPQHF. J is TRBJ1-5 and V is TRBV6-2 or TRBV6-3; unclear D gene. Germline V gene data show CDR1 as MNHEY and CDR2 as SVGEGT. The CDR3 is 13 residues long.

Details on this clonotype: An end of the junction differs from the germline gene, which may be a read error. This chain connects TRBV2 to TRBJ2-3, with 8 bases that match TRBD1. The CDR3 spans 15 residues. Per germline, CDR1 SNHLY and CDR2 FYNNEI. For the CDR3, the DNA is TGTGCCAGCGGTGACGACAGGGGCAACACAGATACGCAGTATTTT. This translates into CASGDDRGNTDTQYF. Full variable domain (remainder filled in from reference TRBV2 and TRBJ2-3): EPEVTQTPSHQVTQMGQEVILRCVPISNHLYFYWYRQILGQKVEFLVSFYNNEISEKSEIFDDQFSVERPDGSNFTLKIRSTKLEDSAMYFCASGDDRGNTDTQYFGPGTRLTVL.

Points on this clonotype: The junction does not match germline at one end; this may be a read error. The J gene is TRBJ1-4, the V gene TRBV6-6; D remains unclear. The CDR3 consists of 9 residues. Germline CDR1 and CDR2: MNHNY and SVGAGI (reference sequence). The CDR3 nucleotides are TGTGCCAGCGGGGTACAGCGGATGTTT. It specifies CASGVQRMF.

This chain links TRBV6-5 with TRBJ2-5; 7 bases agree with TRBD2. The DNA end is more similar to TRBJ2-1, so the J call may be wrong. The germline V gene has CDR1 MNHEY and CDR2 SVGAGI. The length of the CDR3 is 17 residues. CDR3 DNA sequence: TGTGCCAGCAGTTACTCTGGGGGGGGAGAGTGGGTAAATGAGCAGTTCTTC. Amino acid sequence: CASSYSGGGEWVNEQFF.

The J gene is TRBJ1-2, the V gene TRBV29-1, with 7 bases matching TRBD1. Germline-derived CDR1 and CDR2 are SQVTM and ANQGSEA. With V trimmed by 3 bases and J by 6 bases, 4 bases remained unmatched. This CDR3 is 12 amino acids long. CDR3 bases: TGCAGCGTTGAGAGACAGGGCCATGGCTACACCTTC. This translates into CSVERQGHGYTF.

This clonotype has just a few counts. CDR3 DNA sequence: TGTGCCAGCAGCCAGTCCCGGGACAGCACTGAAGCTTTCTTT. Translating gives CASSQSRDSTEAFF. The rearrangement joins TRBV11-2 to TRBJ1-1, with 7 bases matching TRBD1. The CDR3 contains 14 residues. Per germline, CDR1 SGHAT and CDR2 FQNNGV. V was pared by 5 bases and J by 4 bases, with 7 bases of the junction left unmatched.

The chain has TRBV9 and TRBJ2-3; 9 bases line up with TRBD2. CDR1 and CDR2 (germline): SGDLS, YYNGEE. The CDR3 contains 15 residues. V trimming: 4 bases; J trimming: 4 bases; junction bases outside the gene matches: 7. For the CDR3, the DNA is TGTGCCAGCAGCCCCCGTGTAGCGGGAGCAGATACGCAGTATTTT. The encoded protein is CASSPRVAGADTQYF.

The chain is built from TRBV5-1 and TRBJ2-2; D tentatively reads TRBD1 or TRBD2 (6 bases each). The CDR3 totals 15 residues. The ends were cut back, 3 bases at V and 7 bases at J, with 16 bases in the middle. Germline lookup yields CDR1 SGHRS and CDR2 YFSETQ. The CDR3 DNA sequence: TGCGCCAGCAGCTCTGGGGGGCCATCTAACGGGGAGCTGTTTTTT. Protein: CASSSGGPSNGELFF.

This rearrangement joins TRBV27 to TRBJ1-1; D possibly corresponds to TRBD1 (5 bases). V lost 0 bases and J lost 7, with 15 bases in between. This CDR3 contains 15 residues. The germline V gene encodes CDR1 MNHEY and CDR2 SMNVEV (reference sequence). Written as DNA, the CDR3 is TGTGCCAGCAGTTTATCGGCCGGGACGGATGATGAAGCTTTCTTT. Translated, it gives CASSLSAGTDDEAFF.

The rearrangement uses TRBV6-1 and TRBJ2-3; D not resolved. Germline CDR1 reads MNHNS; CDR2 reads SASEGT. The CDR3 length is 14 residues. V was pared by 1 base and J by 3 bases, with 8 bases between. The CDR3 DNA reads as TGTGCCAGCAGTGAAGTAGGGAAGACAGATACGCAGTATTTT. Its translation is CASSEVGKTDTQYF.

The gene calls are TRBV27 and TRBJ2-1, with 8 positions matching TRBD2. This CDR3 spans 14 amino acids. Germline CDR1 is MNHEY and CDR2 is SMNVEV (reference sequence). V was pared by 5 bases and J by 4 bases, with 4 bases of the junction left unmatched. The CDR3 sequence: CASSPSGFYNEQFF. The CDR3 DNA is TGTGCCAGCAGTCCTAGCGGGTTTTACAATGAGCAGTTCTTC.

This clonotype was seen a handful of times. CDR3 residues: CASGQDSLFF. The CDR3 coding sequence is TGTGCCAGCGGACAGGATTCGCTGTTTTTT. The chain joins TRBV2 to TRBJ2-2, with TRBD1 identical over 7 bases. The V gene's germline CDR1 is SNHLY and CDR2 FYNNEI. The CDR3 length is 10 residues. J lost 13 bases, V lost 8 bases, and 4 bases had no gene match.

The chain is built from TRBV12-3 or TRBV12-4 and TRBJ2-3; 9 bases are a match to TRBD2. Trimming cost V 6 bases and J 2 bases; bases outside gene matches: 6. CDR3 length: 15 amino acids. The CDR3 is CASRLAGLDTDTQYF. CDR3 in DNA: TGTGCCAGCAGGCTAGCGGGATTGGACACAGATACGCAGTATTTT.

The chain combines TRBV5-1 with TRBJ2-5, with TRBD2 matching 11 bases. The assigned J gene may be wrong: the sequence end matches TRBJ2-1 better. There are 16 residues in the CDR3. CDR1 SGHRS and CDR2 YFSETQ come from the germline V gene. This chain's CDR3 is CASSPATSGSMNEQFF. CDR3 nucleotide sequence: TGCGCCAGCAGCCCCGCTACTAGCGGGAGCATGAATGAGCAGTTCTTC.

V usage is TRBV5-4 and J usage is TRBJ2-5, with 10 nucleotides matching TRBD1. Germline loops: CDR1 SGHNT, CDR2 YYREEE (reference sequence). The V segment lost 4 bases and the J segment 1 base; nucleotides outside the gene matches: 7. This CDR3 has 16 residues. CDR3 bases: TGTGCCAGCAGCATAAGGACAGGGGGTCGCCAAGAGACCCAGTACTTC. Its protein product is CASSIRTGGRQETQYF.

This chain uses TRBV20-1 with TRBJ2-1; the D is unclear. The J call is uncertain, as TRBJ2-7 better fits the DNA end. The germline CDR1 and CDR2 sequences are DFQATT and SNEGSKA (reference sequence). The CDR3 has 15 amino acids. The CDR3 DNA reads TGCAGTGCTAGAGATGTGAGGTCCTCTCACTACGAGCAGTACTTC. The encoded protein is CSARDVRSSHYEQYF.